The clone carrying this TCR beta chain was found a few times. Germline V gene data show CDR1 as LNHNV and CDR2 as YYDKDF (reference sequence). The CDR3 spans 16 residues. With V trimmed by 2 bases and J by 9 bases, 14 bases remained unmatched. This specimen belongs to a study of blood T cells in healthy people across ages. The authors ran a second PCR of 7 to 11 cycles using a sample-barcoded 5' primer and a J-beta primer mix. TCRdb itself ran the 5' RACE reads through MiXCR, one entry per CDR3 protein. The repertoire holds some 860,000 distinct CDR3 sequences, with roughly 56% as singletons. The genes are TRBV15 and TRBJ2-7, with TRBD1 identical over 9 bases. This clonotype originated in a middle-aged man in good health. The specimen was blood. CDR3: CATSRSLGTGHSGQYF. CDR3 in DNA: TGTGCCACCAGCAGAAGCCTCGGGACAGGGCACTCGGGGCAGTACTTC.